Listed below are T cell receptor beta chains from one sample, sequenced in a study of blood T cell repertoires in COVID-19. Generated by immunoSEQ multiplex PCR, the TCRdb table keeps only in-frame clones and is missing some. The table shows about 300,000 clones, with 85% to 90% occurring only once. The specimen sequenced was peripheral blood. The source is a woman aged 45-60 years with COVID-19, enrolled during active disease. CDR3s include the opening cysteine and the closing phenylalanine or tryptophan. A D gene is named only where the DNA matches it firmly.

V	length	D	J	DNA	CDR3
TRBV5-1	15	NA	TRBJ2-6	TGCGCCAGCAGCTTGGCCCTCTCTGGGGCCAACGTCCTGACTTTC	CASSLALSGANVLTF
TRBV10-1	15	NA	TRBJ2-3	TGCGCCAGCAGTGACGAGGGAATTAGCACAGATACGCAGTATTTT	CASSDEGISTDTQYF
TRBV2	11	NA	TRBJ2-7	TGTGCCAGCTGGGCGAATTACGAGCAGTACTTC	CASWANYEQYF
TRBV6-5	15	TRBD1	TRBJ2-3	TGTGCCAGCAGTTTAGACAGGGGGCGCAAAGATACGCAGTATTTT	CASSLDRGRKDTQYF
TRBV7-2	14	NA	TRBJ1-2	TGTGCCAGCAGCCCCGTGTCCGGGAGCAATGGCTACACCTTC	CASSPVSGSNGYTF
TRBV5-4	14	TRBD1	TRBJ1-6	TGTGCCAGCAGCAGGAGACAGGGTAAATCACCCCTCCACTTT	CASSRRQGKSPLHF
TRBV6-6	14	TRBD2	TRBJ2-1	TGTGCCAGCATTCCGCGGGAGACTTCCCATGAGCAGTTCTTC	CASIPRETSHEQFF
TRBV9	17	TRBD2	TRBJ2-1	TGTGCCAGCAGCGTTTCCAGCGGGATTGTAAATGGCAATGAGCAGTTCTTC	CASSVSSGIVNGNEQFF
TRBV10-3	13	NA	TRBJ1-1	TGTGCCATCAGTGATTCAGGAAACACTGAAGCTTTCTTT	CAISDSGNTEAFF
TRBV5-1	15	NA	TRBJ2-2	TGCGCCAGCAGCTTGGGTCTCAGAACAACCGGGGAGCTGTTTTTT	CASSLGLRTTGELFF
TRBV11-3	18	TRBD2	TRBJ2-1	TGTGCCAGCAGCTTAGAGGGAAGAGCTAGCGGGCGTAGCAATGAGCAGTTCTTC	CASSLEGRASGRSNEQFF
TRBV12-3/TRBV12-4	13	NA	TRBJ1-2	TGTGCCAGCACCGAGGGTGAGAACTATGGCTACACCTTC	CASTEGENYGYTF
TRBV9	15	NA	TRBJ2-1	TGTGCCAGCAGCCCCGAGGGTACCCGGCGGGATGAGCAGTTCTTC	CASSPEGTRRDEQFF
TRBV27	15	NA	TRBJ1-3	TGTGCCAGCAGTTTATACGGTTTCTCTGGAAACACCATATATTTT	CASSLYGFSGNTIYF
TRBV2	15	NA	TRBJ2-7	TGTGCCAGCAGTGAATCCGGGATCCCGACCTACGAGCAGTACTTC	CASSESGIPTYEQYF
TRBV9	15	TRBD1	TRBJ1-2	TGTGCCAGCAGCACCTCCCGGACAGGGGGCAAGGGCTACACCTTC	CASSTSRTGGKGYTF